The present TCR beta chain was sequenced within a study of T cells in Graves' hyperthyroidism and ophthalmopathy. The CDR3 sequence is 15 residues long. V gave up 5 bases and J gave up 6 bases; unmatched junction bases: 11. The V gene's germline CDR1 is SEHNR and CDR2 FQNEAQ (reference sequence). Hyperthyroidism had been newly diagnosed in patients aged 18 to 65, and its duration was under 2 months. The diagnostic basis comprised clinical symptoms, serum thyroxine and TRAb, thyroid ultrasound and orbital computed tomography. The authors obtained PBMCs from around 11 ml of fresh peripheral blood. Study-wide points: Most expanded thyroid clonotypes above 0.001 recurred in blood.

RNA transcripts were the template for amplifying TCR beta CDR3 regions. TCR CDR3 underwent first-round RT-PCR with the HTBI primer set. TCRdb fed the multiplex PCR reads into MiXCR, producing one record per CDR3 protein. The sample records 300,000 to 350,000 distinct CDR3 sequences, 15% to 20% being singletons. About this clonotype itself: Its antigen is unknown. A much larger clonotype is one base distant, so this may be a read error.

This chain connects TRBV7-9 to TRBJ2-7; 9 bases match TRBD1. The source of this sequence is a woman aged 50 to 60 with Graves' hyperthyroidism. The sequencing input was blood. The chain's CDR3 is CASSESGTGLIEQYF. The CDR3 DNA sequence: TGTGCCAGCAGCGAAAGCGGGACAGGGCTGATCGAGCAGTACTTC.